These 27 T cell receptor beta chains were all obtained from the same sample, sequenced in a study of T cells in Graves' hyperthyroidism and ophthalmopathy. RNA transcripts served as the template for amplifying TCR beta CDR3 regions. The HTBI primer set drove a first-round RT-PCR of the TCR CDR3. A single record per CDR3 protein comes from TCRdb applying MiXCR to the multiplex PCR reads. This repertoire shows about half a million distinct CDR3 sequences, around a quarter found once; its top ten account for around 10%. Sequencing input: blood. These receptor sequences come from a woman aged 25 to 39 with Graves' ophthalmopathy.

This clonotype was seen at least ten times. For the CDR3, the DNA is TGTGCCAGCTTGGGGTCAGGGAGGTCCTACGAGCAGTACTTC. Translated, it gives CASLGSGRSYEQYF. This chain joins TRBV28 and TRBJ2-7; a weak D match, TRBD2 (6 bases). CDR1 is MDHEN, CDR2 SYDVKM, per germline. With 8 bases removed from V and 1 base from J, the gap between germline ends came to 15 bases. The CDR3 sequence is 14 residues long.

In its sample, this clonotype was seen many times. The rearrangement uses TRBV12-3 or TRBV12-4 and TRBJ2-2; TRBD2 matches at 14 bases. The trim removed 8 bases at V and 4 bases at J, leaving 3 bases unmatched. This CDR3 has 15 amino acids. The CDR3 region has the DNA TGTGCCAGCCGGGGACTAGCGGGGGTCACCGGGGAGCTGTTTTTT. Its protein product is CASRGLAGVTGELFF.

V usage is TRBV28 and J usage is TRBJ2-5, with 7 bases matching TRBD2. The V and J ends lost 10 bases and 1 base, in that order; junction bases with no gene match: 9. Germline V gives CDR1 MDHEN, CDR2 SYDVKM. There are 14 residues in the CDR3. The CDR3 sequence is CATYEAGSQETQYF. CDR3 bases: TGTGCCACCTACGAAGCGGGAAGCCAAGAGACCCAGTACTTC.

This chain connects TRBV4-3 to TRBJ2-7; D uncertain. Germline V gives CDR1 LGHNA, CDR2 YSLEER. V lost 1 base and J lost 2, with 12 bases in between. This CDR3 contains 15 residues. The CDR3 DNA sequence: TGCGCCAGCAGCCAAGTCTTAGGCAGAACCTACGAGCAGTACTTC. Translated: CASSQVLGRTYEQYF.

Regarding this clonotype: This may be a read error, as it is one base from a much larger clone. The genes are TRBV3-1 and TRBJ2-7; no firm D call. Germline CDR1 reads LGHDT; CDR2 reads YNNKEL (reference sequence). Trimming stripped 4 bases from V and 3 bases from J, with 7 bases between. This CDR3 contains 12 residues. CDR3 DNA sequence: TGTGCCAGCAGCCGGGCCAACTACGAGCAGTACTTC. This gives the protein CASSRANYEQYF.

The V call is TRBV15, the J call TRBJ2-5; D is uncertain. Trimming took off 2 bases at V and 5 bases at J, with 6 bases between the two ends. CDR1 and CDR2 (germline): LNHNV, YYDKDF (reference sequence). The CDR3 length is 12 residues. The CDR3 protein is CATSRLSETQYF. CDR3 bases: TGTGCCACCAGCAGACTCTCCGAGACCCAGTACTTC.

The chain employs TRBV28 and TRBJ2-5, with D unresolved. The V gene lost 6 bases and the J gene lost 4 bases, with 9 bases spanning the gap. The CDR3 extends over 12 amino acids. CDR1 is MDHEN and CDR2 is SYDVKM in the germline V gene. CDR3 sequence: CASRGLAETQYF. Written as DNA, the CDR3 is TGTGCCAGCAGGGGGTTGGCAGAGACCCAGTACTTC.

In this sample, this clonotype turned up many times. The chain uses TRBV4-2 and TRBJ2-7; TRBD2 aligns across 7 bases. The CDR3 sequence is 19 residues long. The ends lost 1 base at V and 4 bases at J; junction bases unmatched: 19. Germline CDR1 LGHNA, CDR2 YNFKEQ. Here the CDR3 reads CASSQVRVGLDVPQYEQYF. The CDR3 coding sequence is TGTGCCAGCAGCCAAGTAAGGGTAGGACTAGACGTCCCTCAGTACGAGCAGTACTTC.

This clonotype was recorded at least ten times. The chain employs TRBV19 and TRBJ2-5; 8 nucleotides agree with TRBD1. Germline CDR1 is LNHDA and CDR2 is SQIVND (reference sequence). There are 17 residues in the CDR3. The ends lost 0 bases at V and 5 bases at J; junction bases unmatched: 11. CDR3 nucleotides: TGTGCCAGTAGTATAGATTCTGGACAGGGAAGCTGGGAGACCCAGTACTTC. It codes for CASSIDSGQGSWETQYF.

This clonotype was recorded many times. The rearrangement uses TRBV7-9 and TRBJ2-7; 7 nucleotides align to TRBD1. Germline V CDR1 and CDR2: SEHNR, FQNEAQ (reference sequence). This CDR3 is 15 amino acids long. J was trimmed by 0 bases and V by 5 bases; bases with no gene match: 7. The CDR3 here is CASSPEDRSSYEQYF. CDR3 nucleotides: TGTGCCAGCAGCCCAGAGGACAGGAGCTCCTACGAGCAGTACTTC.

This clonotype was observed many times. V and J are TRBV2 and TRBJ1-1; 7 nucleotides line up with TRBD1. The germline gives CDR1 SNHLY, CDR2 FYNNEI. The CDR3 consists of 15 residues. Germline trimming cut 7 bases from V and 1 base from J; bases unmatched to any gene: 9. CDR3 residues: CASMAGGMGNTEAFF. Here the CDR3 DNA reads TGTGCCAGCATGGCAGGGGGTATGGGGAACACTGAAGCTTTCTTT.

In its sample, this clonotype was seen many times. The chain carries TRBV30 and TRBJ2-5; 11 positions match TRBD2. From germline, CDR1 is GTSNPN and CDR2 SVGIG (reference sequence). This CDR3 region has 14 residues. V lost 4 bases and J lost 7; bases outside the gene matches: 8. The CDR3 DNA follows: TGTGCCTGGAACCTAGCGGGGGGCGCAGGGACCCAGTACTTC. Translated, it gives CAWNLAGGAGTQYF.

This chain links TRBV6-2 or TRBV6-3 with TRBJ1-1; D not certain. This CDR3 is built from 14 residues. In germline, CDR1 is MNHEY, CDR2 SVGEGT. Trimming shortened V by 8 bases and J by 3 bases, and 16 bases separated the two germline ends. The CDR3 spells CASGFRWTDTEAFF. The CDR3 DNA reads as TGTGCCAGCGGCTTTAGGTGGACGGACACTGAAGCTTTCTTT.

This clonotype was seen more than once but under ten times. The genes are TRBV6-4 and TRBJ2-7; D gene uncertain. CDR3 length: 11 amino acids. Trimming pared 10 bases from V and 3 bases from J, leaving 10 bases between. Germline-derived CDR1 and CDR2 are MRHNA and SNTAGT. CDR3 sequence (DNA): TGTGCCACCGCGCTGGGCTACGAGCAGTACTTC. It codes for CATALGYEQYF.

This clonotype came up many times. V is TRBV29-1 and J is TRBJ1-1, with D perhaps TRBD1 (5 bases). In germline, CDR1 is SQVTM, CDR2 ANQGSEA. V dropped 4 bases and J dropped 3 bases, with 18 bases sitting between them. The CDR3 has 15 residues. The CDR3 loop is CSVGEQWGGYTEAFF. In DNA form, the CDR3 reads TGCAGCGTTGGTGAGCAGTGGGGGGGGTACACTGAAGCTTTCTTT.

This clonotype was seen many times. The V and J genes are TRBV24-1 and TRBJ2-5; weak D call: TRBD1 (6 bases). V was shortened by 4 bases and J by 5 bases, with 19 bases between the two germline ends. Germline-derived CDR1 and CDR2 are KGHDR and SFDVKD. The CDR3 covers 16 residues. The CDR3 is CATSERDGTPWETQYF. The CDR3 DNA reads TGTGCCACCAGTGAACGTGACGGGACACCCTGGGAGACCCAGTACTTC.

In this sample, this clonotype turned up many times. The J gene is TRBJ1-5, the V gene TRBV27; D is perhaps TRBD1 (6 bases). Trimming took off 6 bases at V and 3 bases at J, with 15 bases between the two ends. The CDR3 consists of 15 residues. CDR1 is MNHEY, CDR2 SMNVEV, per germline (reference sequence). CDR3 nucleotides: TGTGCCAGCAGGCCCAAGGGGGGTTACAATCAGCCCCAGCATTTT. Translating it yields CASRPKGGYNQPQHF.

The sample holds a few counts of this clonotype. This rearrangement joins TRBV30 to TRBJ1-5; 8 bases are a match to TRBD1. Germline V gives CDR1 GTSNPN, CDR2 SVGIG (reference sequence). V lost 2 bases, J lost 3 bases, and 6 bases stayed unmatched. The CDR3 extends over 15 amino acids. CDR3 region: CAWSPGDRYNQPQHF. The DNA of the CDR3 is TGTGCCTGGAGTCCAGGGGACAGGTACAATCAGCCCCAGCATTTT.

The rearrangement links TRBV12-3 or TRBV12-4 to TRBJ1-1; D not certain. V lost 7 bases, J lost 4 bases, and 19 bases lay in between. CDR3 size: 15 residues. The CDR3 sequence is CASTTKQVFSTEAFF. The CDR3, as DNA: TGTGCCAGCACCACTAAACAAGTTTTCAGCACTGAAGCTTTCTTT.

This clonotype was detected many times. The CDR3 is CSAPVGEYSNQPQHF. CDR3 in DNA: TGCAGTGCTCCCGTAGGAGAGTATAGCAATCAGCCCCAGCATTTT. The J gene is TRBJ1-5, the V gene TRBV20-1; D remains unclear. This CDR3 has 15 residues. Per the germline V gene, CDR1 is DFQATT and CDR2 is SNEGSKA (reference sequence). The V gene lost 5 bases and the J gene lost 0 bases, with 14 bases spanning the gap.

This clonotype occurred a few times. The genes are TRBV5-6 and TRBJ1-2; no firm D call. Trimming took 9 bases from V and 4 from J, leaving 13 bases between them. CDR1 and CDR2 (germline): SGHDT, YYEEEE. The CDR3 consists of 12 residues. The CDR3 region has the DNA TGTGCCACCCGGTTAGGCAGCTATGGCTACACCTTC. This translates into CATRLGSYGYTF.

The genes are TRBV7-2 and TRBJ2-7, with TRBD2 matching over 9 bases. The CDR3 has 15 residues. CDR1 is SGHTA, CDR2 FQGNSA, per germline. Losses at the gene ends were 6 bases for V and 7 bases for J; bases not matched to a gene: 13. The CDR3 nucleotides read TGTGCCAGCAGTATGAAGACTAGCGGAGTTCTGGAGCAGTACTTC. It is translated as CASSMKTSGVLEQYF.

The chain links TRBV2 to TRBJ1-2; D unresolved. The ends were cut back, 2 bases at V and 6 bases at J, with 7 bases in the middle. Germline V lookup: CDR1 SNHLY, CDR2 FYNNEI. The CDR3 consists of 12 residues. The CDR3 nucleotides are TGTGCCAGCAGTGAAAGCCCAGATGGCTACACCTTC. It yields the protein CASSESPDGYTF.

This clonotype was seen many times. This sequence may be a read error, since a much larger clone differs from it by one base. The chain recombines TRBV6-5 with TRBJ1-2, with D possibly matching TRBD1 (5 bases). The CDR3 loop spans 13 amino acids. Germline CDR1 MNHEY, CDR2 SVGAGI. V dropped 4 bases and J dropped 7 bases, with 13 bases sitting between them. The CDR3 sequence is CASSSGTECGYTF. The CDR3, as DNA: TGTGCCAGCAGTTCTGGGACGGAGTGTGGCTACACCTTC.

On this clonotype: Sequence at one end of the junction differs from germline and may be a read error. The chain recombines TRBV19 with TRBJ1-1; TRBD1 might be the D (6 bases). Looked up from germline, CDR1 is LNHDA and CDR2 is SQIVND (reference sequence). The CDR3 length is 14 residues. The CDR3 DNA follows: TGTGCCAGTAGTATAGCAGGGGTTGAACATCACAGTGTCTTT. It is translated as CASSIAGVEHHSVF.

In its sample, this clonotype was seen a few times. The genes are TRBV6-2 or TRBV6-3 and TRBJ1-5; D is perhaps TRBD1 (5 bases). The CDR3 runs 15 residues. Germline-derived CDR1 and CDR2 are MNHEY and SVGEGT. Deletions cut 2 bases from V and 3 bases from J, with 11 bases between. The CDR3 is CASSYGRQLNQPQHF. In DNA, the CDR3 is TGTGCCAGCAGTTACGGGCGACAGCTCAATCAGCCCCAGCATTTT.

As for this clonotype: The junction departs from germline at one end; a sequencing error may be responsible. The chain uses TRBV4-2 and TRBJ2-5; tentative D call: TRBD2 (5 bases). CDR1 and CDR2 from the germline V gene are LGHNA and YNFKEQ. CDR3 length equals 14 residues. DNA for the CDR3: TGTGTCAGCAGCCAAGATCGGGGTCGGGAGACCCAGTACTTC. Translation gives CVSSQDRGRETQYF.